The entry below describes one TCR beta chain. Its specificity is not known. The data belong to a study of T cell repertoires in cytomegalovirus infection. Study in general: Recently identified HLA-C-restricted CMV epitopes were used, and well-studied HLA-B-restricted CMV epitopes were used as well. Based on public TCR beta signatures, there were indications of CMV infection and of a matching HLA type.

TCRdb analysed the reads with MiXCR anew, one entry per CDR3 protein. This sample has about 700,000 distinct CDR3 sequences; roughly a third occur once, and the top ten carry about 18%. Study outcomes and limitations: People with CMV and the relevant HLA were identified by cumulative public TCR beta family frequency. The study found HLA-C-restricted CMV-specific TCR beta clonotypes dominating the ex vivo response.

Sequences were derived from cultured PBMCs, sampled from culture after CMV antigen stimulation. This receptor was obtained from a human donor in good health (CMV status not recorded). Some clones in this sample may be carry-over from other donors' samples.

In DNA form, the CDR3 reads TGCGCCAGCAGCCAACTACCCGGGTACGAGCAGTTCTTC. As protein: CASSQLPGYEQFF. This sequence joins TRBV4-1 and TRBJ2-1; D unresolved. V was trimmed by 2 bases and J by 10 bases, leaving 12 bases between them. Germline CDR1 is MGHRA and CDR2 is YSYEKL. The CDR3 loop spans 13 amino acids.